The rows below give T cell receptor beta chains drawn from one sample of a study of immune heterogeneity within non-small cell lung tumors. TCRdb fed the multiplex PCR reads into MiXCR, producing one record per CDR3 protein. The repertoire holds 9,000 to 13,000 distinct CDR3 sequences, with around 27% as singletons. The sample comprised lung tumor tissue. The receptors originated from a man in his fifties with non-small cell lung cancer. The CDR3 runs from the conserved cysteine through the conserved F or W. A D gene is named only where the DNA matches it firmly. Rows may omit the clone size; those that give it use once, few, many or a size class.

J gene: TRBJ1-6
V gene: TRBV18
D gene: NA
clone size: many
CDR3 protein: CASSDYNSPLHF
CDR3 DNA: TGTGCCAGCTCCGACTATAATTCACCCCTCCACTTT

J gene: TRBJ2-5
V gene: TRBV6-1
D gene: TRBD1
clone size: many
CDR3 protein: CASSWTGPRETQYF
CDR3 DNA: TGTGCCAGCAGTTGGACAGGGCCCCGGGAGACCCAGTACTTC

J gene: TRBJ1-2
V gene: TRBV7-8
D gene: NA
clone size: many
CDR3 protein: CASSPERVVRNYGYTF
CDR3 DNA: TGTGCCAGCAGCCCAGAGCGGGTTGTAAGAAACTATGGCTACACCTTC

J gene: TRBJ2-1
V gene: TRBV7-6
D gene: TRBD1
clone size: few
CDR3 protein: CASSHGQGDYNEQFF
CDR3 DNA: TGTGCCAGCAGCCACGGACAGGGAGATTACAATGAGCAGTTCTTC

J gene: TRBJ2-7
V gene: TRBV3-1
D gene: NA
clone size: medium-sized
CDR3 protein: CASSSSDLSYEQYF
CDR3 DNA: TGTGCCAGCAGCTCTTCGGACTTGTCCTACGAGCAGTACTTC

J gene: TRBJ1-5
V gene: TRBV12-5
D gene: TRBD1
clone size: many
CDR3 protein: CASGLPWTGGNQPQHF
CDR3 DNA: TGTGCTAGTGGTTTGCCGTGGACAGGGGGAAATCAGCCCCAGCATTTT

J gene: TRBJ1-3
V gene: TRBV6-6
D gene: TRBD1
clone size: NA
CDR3 protein: CASSYSQGAGGNTIYF
CDR3 DNA: TGTGCCAGCAGTTACTCCCAGGGGGCGGGTGGAAACACCATATATTTT

J gene: TRBJ2-1
V gene: TRBV25-1
D gene: TRBD1
clone size: NA
CDR3 protein: CASSRQGKSSYNEQFF
CDR3 DNA: TGTGCCAGCAGTCGACAGGGGAAAAGCTCCTACAATGAGCAGTTCTTC

J gene: TRBJ1-6
V gene: TRBV6-1
D gene: NA
clone size: many
CDR3 protein: CASGPGSSYNSPLHF
CDR3 DNA: TGTGCCAGCGGTCCCGGGTCGTCCTATAATTCACCCCTCCACTTT

J gene: TRBJ1-4
V gene: TRBV6-1
D gene: TRBD1
clone size: NA
CDR3 protein: CASNQRGTGAEKLFF
CDR3 DNA: TGTGCCAGCAACCAACGCGGGACAGGTGCTGAAAAACTGTTTTTT

J gene: TRBJ1-2
V gene: TRBV29-1
D gene: NA
clone size: medium-sized
CDR3 protein: CSVEEGYTF
CDR3 DNA: TGCAGCGTTGAGGAGGGCTACACCTTC

J gene: TRBJ2-5
V gene: TRBV5-6
D gene: NA
clone size: NA
CDR3 protein: CASSLSQGGLTQYF
CDR3 DNA: TGTGCCAGCAGTCTTAGCCAAGGGGGGTTGACCCAGTACTTC